These 8 T cell receptor beta chains share one sample of origin, sequenced in a study of CD8+ T cells in alopecia areata. Investigators isolated RNA and reverse transcribed it into cDNA to act as the sequencing template. Sequenced by immunoSEQ multiplex PCR; TCRdb stores in-frame clones only, minus some. Altogether tens of thousands of clones are present, 46% being singletons, with the ten largest covering roughly 22%. Regarding treatment: oral pan-JAK inhibitor, 5-10 mg twice daily. This specimen was CD8+ T cells sorted from blood, taken at approximately week 37, from a patient treated with tofacitinib. These receptors came from a human donor with alopecia areata.

The rearrangement links TRBV4-3 to TRBJ2-3, with TRBD2 matching over 10 bases. V lost 0 bases to trimming and J lost 2 bases; unmatched junction nucleotides: 11. CDR1 and CDR2 (germline): LGHNA, YSLEER. The CDR3 has 19 residues. The CDR3 DNA sequence: TGCGCCAGCAGCCAAGACCAAGCTAGAGCGGGAGGGATCACAGATACGCAGTATTTT. Protein product: CASSQDQARAGGITDTQYF.

This clone was recorded a few times. The sample carries other DNA sequences with the same CDR3. The chain employs TRBV2 and TRBJ2-7; D gene uncertain. The germline CDR1 and CDR2 sequences are SNHLY and FYNNEI. The V end was cut by 6 bases, the J end by 4 bases, with 4 bases between. The CDR3 runs 10 residues. This chain's CDR3 is CASRSYEQYF. CDR3 coding DNA: TGTGCCAGCAGGTCATACGAGCAGTACTTC.

This sequence joins TRBV6-4 and TRBJ2-1; TRBD1 might be the D (5 bases). The CDR3 covers 15 residues. Trimming took off 0 bases at V and 7 bases at J, with 13 bases between the two ends. From germline, CDR1 is MRHNA and CDR2 SNTAGT. CDR3 bases: TGTGCCAGCAGTGACTCGATTCAGGGCCTTAATGAGCAGTTCTTC. This codes for CASSDSIQGLNEQFF.

The J gene is TRBJ2-1, the V gene TRBV2, with no clear D. The CDR3 loop spans 14 amino acids. Germline-derived CDR1 and CDR2 are SNHLY and FYNNEI. The V end lost 2 bases, the J end lost 7 bases, and 12 bases lay between the germline ends. CDR3 loop: CASSERASWNEQFF. CDR3 nucleotides: TGTGCCAGCAGTGAACGGGCCTCCTGGAATGAGCAGTTCTTC. The variable domain in full, completed from reference TRBV2 and TRBJ2-1, reads EPEVTQTPSHQVTQMGQEVILRCVPISNHLYFYWYRQILGQKVEFLVSFYNNEISEKSEIFDDQFSVERPDGSNFTLKIRSTKLEDSAMYFCASSERASWNEQFFGPGTRLTVL.

The chain couples TRBV4-1 to TRBJ2-5, with D possibly being TRBD1 or TRBD2 (5 bases each). V lost 3 bases and J lost 3, with 14 bases in between. In germline, CDR1 is MGHRA, CDR2 YSYEKL. The CDR3 contains 15 residues. CDR3 nucleotide sequence: TGCGCCAGCAGCCACCCAGGGACGTCAGAAGAGACCCAGTACTTC. Translated: CASSHPGTSEETQYF.

This clone was seen only a few times. The chain uses TRBV19 and TRBJ1-5; 7 bases agree with TRBD1. The CDR3 spans 14 residues. Trimming at V came to 1 base and at J to 5 bases, leaving 2 bases not matched to a gene. CDR1 and CDR2 from the germline V gene are LNHDA and SQIVND (reference sequence). The DNA for the CDR3 is TGTGCCAGTAGTATAGGACAGGGCTATCAGCCCCAGCATTTT. Its protein product is CASSIGQGYQPQHF. Using reference TRBV19 and TRBJ1-5 for the parts outside the CDR3, the full variable domain is DGGITQSPKYLFRKEGQNVTLSCEQNLNHDAMYWYRQDPGQGLRLIYYSQIVNDFQKGDIAEGYSVSREKKESFPLTVTSAQKNPTAFYLCASSIGQGYQPQHFGDGTRLSIL.

This chain joins TRBV6-6 and TRBJ2-7; 8 bases agree with TRBD1. CDR1 is MNHNY, CDR2 SVGAGI, per germline (reference sequence). J lost 2 bases, V lost 2 bases, and 5 bases had no gene match. The CDR3 consists of 15 residues. The CDR3 region has the DNA TGTGCCAGCAGTTACGGAACAGGGGGGCCCTACGAGCAGTACTTC. Residues: CASSYGTGGPYEQYF.

V is TRBV7-9 and J is TRBJ2-1; D is unclear. The V gene lost 0 bases and the J gene lost 10 bases, with 7 bases spanning the gap. This CDR3 has 12 residues. The germline V gene encodes CDR1 SEHNR and CDR2 FQNEAQ (reference sequence). CDR3 bases: TGTGCCAGCAGCTTAGCGGCGGAGGAGCAGTTCTTC. Translated: CASSLAAEEQFF.